This T cell receptor (beta chain) was captured by sequencing in a study of identical twins (dated by TCRdb to about 2016). Study-wide context: To test whether fetal clonotypes persist, this study deep-sequenced TCR alpha and beta repertoires from monozygotic twins, from unrelated adults of various ages, and from cord blood. Replicate twin experiments were performed at different times using different library preparation protocols to rule out contamination.

Every donor in the study was a healthy Caucasian. Three pairs of female monozygotic twins, all aged about 18 to 29 years, were included in the twin cohort. CD4+ and CD8+ T cell populations were isolated with positive isolation kits from Invitrogen. The library was prepared using 5' RACE. Data came from an Illumina HiSeq 2000. A universal primer binding site was introduced by template switching, and a unique molecular identifier was present in the final cDNA, enabling accurate counting of TCR cDNA molecules. Specific primers in the conserved constant-segment region were used to synthesize first-strand cDNA for the TCR alpha and beta chains. To control for contamination, every cDNA library was double barcoded, receiving both a SMART-Mk sample barcode and Illumina barcodes. TruSeq adapter sequences along with Illumina sample barcodes were introduced in two successive PCR steps. TCR alpha and beta cDNA libraries were sequenced on the Illumina HiSeq platform with custom primers. The paper's processing steps were these. MiGEC processed the raw reads to extract unique molecular identifiers, while MiXCR was used to determine the CDR3 positions. Recombination models were inferred per individual with the repgenHMM and IGoR tools using an EM algorithm. The analysis of shared clonotypes was done with the tcR package in R, with sharing normalized by the product of cloneset sizes. To study raw recombination without the effects of thymic and clonal selection, out-of-frame nonproductive sequences were analyzed. TCRdb trimmed the raw reads at Q25, called clones with MiXCR and kept productive beta chains. Each CDR3 protein gets just one entry, which takes the most common genes and DNA from the rows behind it. The V and J calls were determined by TCRdb, not by the authors. For this sample there are about 460,000 distinct CDR3 sequences; about 14% appear just once. 0.5% to 0.65% of the sample is in the top ten clones.

This clonotype was seen more than once but under ten times. Its recognized antigen is unknown. Base qualities were left out, and no much larger clone turns up one base away. Findings and caveats that apply to the study as a whole: Conclusions relied on cross-sectional statistical analysis, since the same donors could not be followed over many years. Excess twin sharing in beta out-of-frame sequences was weaker because fewer shared sequences lowered the signal-to-noise ratio. Invariant T cells such as MAIT and iNKT could partly confound zero-insertion analyses, though diverse VJ usage argued against this for most clonotypes. In monozygotic twins, out-of-frame TCR alpha sharing was systematically underestimated by recombination models, although the models agreed with sharing between unrelated individuals. Fewer insertions were carried by abundant cord blood beta clonotypes; a weaker similar trend was observed in young adult naive repertoires, while no such trend was observed in memory repertoires. Compared with coincidental sharing between unrelated individuals, an excess of low generation-probability sequences was observed among out-of-frame TCR alpha sequences shared between twins.

These data also featured in a second study, about yellow fever vaccine responses in identical twins. The second study's authors report: The T cell response to vaccination in identical twins was reported by the authors to appear partly convergent and partly personalized. The study precisely tracked vaccine-responding T cell clones in identical twins.

What was sequenced was CD4+ T cells sorted from blood. The receptor was isolated from a woman younger than 35 in good health.

The CDR3 region has the sequence CASSSGLAGVSDTQYF. The bases are TGCGCCAGCAGCTCGGGACTAGCGGGGGTATCAGATACGCAGTATTTT. The sequence joins TRBV5-1 to TRBJ2-3; 14 central nucleotides agree with TRBD2. Relative to germline, V is missing 3 bases and J is missing 4 bases, with 4 bases of the junction outside any gene match. The CDR3 has 16 amino acids, counting the end cysteine and phenylalanine. Only the CDR3 portion is preserved as DNA: 48 bases, with reading frame beginning at the first base. The germline V gene yields SGHRS for CDR1 and YFSETQ for CDR2.